The subject of this entry is one TCR beta chain. The data belong to a study of PD-L1 blockade in urothelial cancer. In the study overall: Patients began atezolizumab, 1,200 mg intravenously every 3 weeks, in the mid-2010s. Male sex and bladder-origin urothelial cancer were recorded for twenty-five of 29 patients.

V shed 10 bases and J shed 1 base, with 15 bases lying between them. The CDR3 consists of 14 residues. Germline V gives CDR1 SGHTA, CDR2 FQGNSA. Here immunoSEQ multiplex PCR was the method, and the copy in TCRdb shows in-frame clones only, minus some. The table lists over 35,000 clones, 85% of them singletons. Time point defined: pretreatment peripheral blood. V gene TRBV7-2 combines with J gene TRBJ2-3; D possibly corresponds to TRBD2 (5 bases). The sequence was obtained from a man older than 75 with urothelial cancer. This material consisted of PBMCs, taken around atezolizumab (anti-PD-L1) treatment. For the CDR3, the DNA is TGTGCCACCACCCCCCTCGGGGGCACAGATACGCAGTATTTT. Residues: CATTPLGGTDTQYF.